Listed below are T cell receptor beta chains from one sample, sequenced in a study of blood T cell repertoires in COVID-19. The assay was immunoSEQ multiplex PCR, and TCRdb's table has in-frame clones only and misses some. The sample carries 300,000 to 500,000 clones, roughly 90% recorded once. Sequencing used PBMCs or T cells enriched from blood (not recorded which). The receptors originated from a woman in her twenties or thirties with acute COVID-19. The CDR3 runs from the conserved cysteine through the conserved F or W. The D gene is left open where the match is weak. Clone sizes are given selectively: once, few, many, or a class where the clone is expanded.

J | V | D | size | DNA | CDR3
TRBJ1-5 | TRBV6-1 | . | once | TGTGCCAGCAAGGCGCGGGCCGACGAACAGCCCCAGCATTTT | CASKARADEQPQHF
TRBJ2-7 | TRBV7-3 | . | . | TGTGCCAGCAGCTTAAGCGGGGTCCGTGAGCCCGAGCAGTACTTC | CASSLSGVREPEQYF
TRBJ2-7 | TRBV10-1 | . | . | TGCGCCAGCCTCACTAGAGACGAGCAGTACTTC | CASLTRDEQYF
TRBJ2-7 | TRBV5-1 | TRBD1 | few | TGCGCCAGCAGGAACGACAGGGGCGAGCAGTACTTC | CASRNDRGEQYF
TRBJ2-1 | TRBV5-1 | TRBD2 | . | TGCGCCAGCAGCTTGACTAGCGGTTCCCTTGAGCAGTTCTTC | CASSLTSGSLEQFF
TRBJ2-3 | TRBV6-7 | . | . | TGTGCCAGCAGTTGCCTGGGGAGGGGGAGCACAGATACGCAGTATTTT | CASSCLGRGSTDTQYF
TRBJ1-4 | TRBV28 | TRBD1 | . | TGTGCCAGCAGTTTAACAGGGGTCGGGGAAAAACTGTTTTTT | CASSLTGVGEKLFF
TRBJ2-7 | TRBV5-1 | TRBD1 | . | TGCGCCAGCAGCTCGGGACAGGGGGCCTACGAGCAGTACTTC | CASSSGQGAYEQYF
TRBJ1-4 | TRBV28 | TRBD1 | . | TGTGCCAGCAGTAGGGACAGCGAAGGAGAAAAACTGTTTTTT | CASSRDSEGEKLFF
TRBJ1-5 | TRBV10-1 | TRBD1 | . | TGCGCTAAGACCCGGACAGGGAGTAGCAATCAGCCCCAGCATTTT | CAKTRTGSSNQPQHF
TRBJ2-7 | TRBV19 | . | . | TGTGCCAGTAGTATAGGAGGGATTAACTCCTACGAGCAGTACTTC | CASSIGGINSYEQYF
TRBJ2-1 | TRBV15 | TRBD1 | . | TGTGCCACCAGCAGAGATCGAACAGGGGGCAATGAGCAGTTCTTC | CATSRDRTGGNEQFF
TRBJ1-1 | TRBV7-2 | . | . | TGTGCCAGCAGCAGGGGTACGTACACTGAAGCTTTCTTT | CASSRGTYTEAFF
TRBJ1-3 | TRBV18 | TRBD1 | . | TGTGCCAGCTTGCCCGGGACAGGGGAAAACACCATATATTTT | CASLPGTGENTIYF
TRBJ1-1 | TRBV11-1 | TRBD1 | . | TGTGCCAGCAGCCCCTCCGGGACAGGGACTGAAGCTTTCTTT | CASSPSGTGTEAFF
TRBJ2-7 | TRBV4-1 | . | once | TGCGCCAGCAGCCAAGAAGTTAGAGACTACCATGAGACCTACGAGCAGTACTTC | CASSQEVRDYHETYEQYF
TRBJ1-1 | TRBV7-2 | TRBD1 | . | TGTGCCAGCAGAGACGGACAGGGGAGCCTCATGAACACTGAAGCTTTCTTT | CASRDGQGSLMNTEAFF
TRBJ2-7 | TRBV28 | . | once | TGTGCCAGCTGCAGGGGTGACCCACGCCTCTACGAGCAGTACTTC | CASCRGDPRLYEQYF
TRBJ2-2 | TRBV14 | TRBD2 | . | TGTGCCAGACAGCCAGGCACTAGCGGGGAAAACACCGGGGAGCTGTTTTTT | CARQPGTSGENTGELFF
TRBJ1-5 | TRBV2 | TRBD1 | . | TGTGCCAGCAGAGGCGCAGGGGGAGGTCAGCCCCAGCATTTT | CASRGAGGGQPQHF
TRBJ1-2 | TRBV30 | . | . | TGTGCCTGGTCGATAGAGAACTATGGCTACACCTTC | CAWSIENYGYTF
TRBJ1-1 | TRBV6-5 | . | . | TGTGCCAGCCGGAATTCGGGGGGCACTGAAGCTTTCTTT | CASRNSGGTEAFF
TRBJ2-2 | TRBV18 | TRBD2 | . | TGTGCCAGCTCAATACTAGCGGGGCAGACGAACACCGGGGAGCTGTTTTTT | CASSILAGQTNTGELFF
TRBJ1-2 | TRBV15 | . | once | TGTGCCACCAGCAGAGATGCGGGGCGAACTAACTATGGCTACACCTTC | CATSRDAGRTNYGYTF
TRBJ2-7 | TRBV5-5 | . | . | TGTGCCAGCAGCCCGGACGAGACAGGAACCTACGAGCAGTACTTC | CASSPDETGTYEQYF
TRBJ1-5 | TRBV19 | TRBD1 | . | TGTGCCAGTACCAACACTGGGACAGGAGACGAGGCCCAGCATTTT | CASTNTGTGDEAQHF
TRBJ1-4 | TRBV6-5 | TRBD1 | . | TGTGCCAGCAGTTACTCACCGACAGGGAGGGAAAAACTGTTTTTT | CASSYSPTGREKLFF
TRBJ1-2 | TRBV10-3 | TRBD1 | . | TGTGCCATCAGTGAGTCGACAGGGAAAGCTAACTATGGCTACACCTTC | CAISESTGKANYGYTF
TRBJ1-2 | TRBV10-2 | TRBD1 | . | TGCGCCAGCAGTGGTGACAGGGGGCGGGTTGGCTACACCTTC | CASSGDRGRVGYTF
TRBJ2-5 | TRBV7-2 | TRBD1 | . | TGTGCCAGCAGCTTAGTCCGGACAGGGTCGGAGACCCAGTACTTC | CASSLVRTGSETQYF
TRBJ1-2 | TRBV29-1 | . | . | TGCAGCGTTGATGGGGCAGGTCCTAACTATGGCTACACCTTC | CSVDGAGPNYGYTF